The 29 T cell receptor beta chains given below trace back to one sample, sequenced in a study of blood T cell repertoires in COVID-19. The method was immunoSEQ multiplex PCR; TCRdb's version includes in-frame clones alone and lacks a portion of them. The sample yields fewer than 200,000 clones, roughly four fifths seen once. Sample: peripheral blood. These receptors all come from an elderly woman with acute or convalescent COVID-19.

The J gene is TRBJ2-7, the V gene TRBV19, with 9 positions matching TRBD1. The CDR3 loop spans 18 amino acids. V was clipped by 5 bases and J by 6 bases; unmatched bases: 20. Germline V gives CDR1 LNHDA, CDR2 SQIVND (reference sequence). The CDR3 bases are TGTGCCAGTAGTCTTCCGGACAGGGGAGCAGATTGGGGACGCGAGCAGTACTTC. Protein sequence: CASSLPDRGADWGREQYF.

A remark on this clone: A much larger clone differs by one base, so this may be a read error. This rearrangement joins TRBV3-1 (or the pseudogene TRBV3-2) to TRBJ2-1, with D unresolved. The CDR3 contains 11 residues. Germline V gene sequence: CDR1 LGHDT, CDR2 YNNKEL (reference sequence). The V gene lost 5 bases and the J gene lost 5 bases, with 4 bases spanning the gap. The CDR3 DNA reads as TGTGCCAGCAGCTACAACAATGAGCAGTTCTTC. It codes for CASSYNNEQFF.

This clone was seen a single time. The chain couples TRBV9 to TRBJ2-1; D remains ambiguous. Germline V gene sequence: CDR1 SGDLS, CDR2 YYNGEE. The CDR3 sequence is 15 residues long. The germline V and J ends were trimmed by 3 bases and 2 bases, with 12 bases remaining between them. The chain's CDR3 is CASSARLAAYNEQFF. The CDR3 coding sequence is TGTGCCAGCAGCGCTAGACTTGCTGCCTACAATGAGCAGTTCTTC.

The chain combines TRBV29-1 with TRBJ2-7, with 8 positions matching TRBD1. Germline CDR1 and CDR2: SQVTM and ANQGSEA. Trimming at V came to 0 bases and at J to 0 bases, leaving 4 bases not matched to a gene. This CDR3 has 15 amino acids. CDR3 amino acids: CSVEDRGTGSYEQYF. The CDR3 nucleotides are TGCAGCGTTGAAGATCGTGGGACAGGCTCCTACGAGCAGTACTTC.

The gene calls are TRBV20-1 and TRBJ2-1; TRBD1 is a possible D gene (5 bases). The CDR3 is made up of 11 amino acids. Per the germline V gene, CDR1 is DFQATT and CDR2 is SNEGSKA (reference sequence). V was cut by 6 bases and J by 10 bases, with 13 bases left in between. CDR3 sequence: CSAEGATEQFF. The CDR3 DNA is TGCAGTGCAGAAGGGGCCACCGAGCAGTTCTTC.

The genes are TRBV5-1 and TRBJ2-6; possibly TRBD1 for D (6 bases). Germline values: CDR1 SGHRS, CDR2 YFSETQ. V was trimmed by 0 bases and J by 2 bases, leaving 15 bases between them. The CDR3 contains 18 residues. The CDR3 nucleotides read TGCGCCAGCAGCTTGGCCGGCTGGCGGACAGCTGGGGCCAACGTCCTGACTTTC. Its translation: CASSLAGWRTAGANVLTF.

This clone was found a few times. V and J are TRBV5-1 and TRBJ2-3; 15 nucleotides align to TRBD2. The V gene's germline CDR1 is SGHRS and CDR2 YFSETQ. Trimming cost V 3 bases and J 8 bases; bases outside gene matches: 10. The CDR3 covers 17 residues. CDR3 nucleotides: TGCGCCAGCAGCTCAGGGGGACTAGCGGGAGGAACCCCTACGCAGTATTTT. Protein product: CASSSGGLAGGTPTQYF.

Points on this clone: At the DNA level, this CDR3 is encoded by other sequences in the same sample as well. The chain has TRBV5-1 and TRBJ2-1, with TRBD1 matching 8 bases. Germline loops: CDR1 SGHRS, CDR2 YFSETQ. The CDR3 loop spans 15 amino acids. Trimming took 3 bases from V and 7 from J; bases not matched to a gene: 9. The CDR3 loop is CASSSGQGVVNEQFF. CDR3 coding DNA: TGCGCCAGCAGCTCTGGACAGGGAGTAGTTAATGAGCAGTTCTTC.

The V and J genes are TRBV27 and TRBJ2-1, with 14 bases matching TRBD2. Germline V gene sequence: CDR1 MNHEY, CDR2 SMNVEV (reference sequence). CDR3 length: 19 amino acids. The ends lost 2 bases at V and 8 bases at J; junction bases unmatched: 14. CDR3: CASSLHHRTSGRIGYEQFF. The CDR3 DNA sequence: TGTGCCAGCAGTTTACATCACCGGACTAGCGGGAGGATAGGCTATGAGCAGTTCTTC.

The chain employs TRBV5-1 and TRBJ1-1; D is possibly TRBD1 (6 bases). Trimming took 0 bases from V and 0 from J, leaving 9 bases between them. Germline assignment: CDR1 SGHRS and CDR2 YFSETQ. The CDR3 contains 15 residues. CDR3 DNA: TGCGCCAGCAGCTTGGATGGGGGCCTGAACACTGAAGCTTTCTTT. Translating gives CASSLDGGLNTEAFF.

In its sample, this clone was seen a few times. The chain links TRBV19 to TRBJ2-5; 9 nucleotides agree with TRBD2. CDR1 is LNHDA, CDR2 SQIVND, per germline (reference sequence). The CDR3 totals 14 residues. Unmatched junction bases numbered 8, after V lost 8 bases and J lost 4 bases. In DNA form, the CDR3 reads TGTGCCAGTTCGATTAGCGGGAGAGGAGAGACCCAGTACTTC. Translated, it gives CASSISGRGETQYF.

This clone came up once. This chain uses TRBV7-6 with TRBJ2-1; TRBD2 agrees at 13 bases. Germline trimming cut 2 bases from V and 5 bases from J; bases unmatched to any gene: 3. Germline CDR1 is SGHVS and CDR2 is FNYEAQ. The CDR3 totals 16 residues. CDR3 nucleotides: TGTGCCAGCAGCTTAAGACTAGCGGGAGGAGACAATGAGCAGTTCTTC. The encoded protein is CASSLRLAGGDNEQFF.

V is TRBV3-1 (or the pseudogene TRBV3-2) and J is TRBJ1-1; 9 bases agree with TRBD1. Germline-derived CDR1 and CDR2 are LGHDT and YNNKEL (reference sequence). The V and J ends lost 4 bases and 1 base, in that order; junction bases with no gene match: 4. This CDR3 is 15 amino acids long. Written as DNA, the CDR3 is TGTGCCAGCAGCCTTGGGACAGGGACGAACACTGAAGCTTTCTTT. This gives the protein CASSLGTGTNTEAFF.

This rearrangement joins TRBV6-2 or TRBV6-3 to TRBJ1-2, with 7 bases that match TRBD1. V lost 6 bases and J lost 8; bases outside the gene matches: 9. From germline, CDR1 is MNHEY and CDR2 SVGEGT. There are 13 residues in the CDR3. The CDR3, as DNA: TGTGCCAGCAGCAATGACAGGGCTAAAGGCTACACCTTC. Translating gives CASSNDRAKGYTF.

The rearrangement links TRBV19 to TRBJ1-4; no firm D call. CDR3 length equals 12 residues. With 5 bases removed from V and 7 bases from J, the gap between germline ends came to 8 bases. CDR1 and CDR2 from the germline V gene are LNHDA and SQIVND (reference sequence). This chain's CDR3 is CASSSLFEKLFF. In nucleotides, the CDR3 is TGTGCCAGTAGTTCCTTGTTTGAAAAACTGTTTTTT.

The gene calls are TRBV12-3 or TRBV12-4 and TRBJ1-2; D uncertain. V was cut by 6 bases and J by 6 bases, with 11 bases left in between. The CDR3 extends over 12 amino acids. CDR3 in DNA: TGTGCCAGCAGCCTTTACATAAATGGCTACACCTTC. Encoded protein: CASSLYINGYTF.

The V and J genes are TRBV3-1 (or the pseudogene TRBV3-2) and TRBJ2-3; TRBD1 agrees at 8 bases. The V gene end was trimmed by 2 bases and the J gene end by 2 bases; junction bases not matched to a gene: 6. Germline assignment: CDR1 LGHDT and CDR2 YNNKEL (reference sequence). CDR3 size: 16 residues. CDR3 loop: CASSQSRQGITDTQYF. CDR3 nucleotides: TGTGCCAGCAGCCAAAGCCGACAGGGGATCACAGATACGCAGTATTTT.

The chain joins TRBV19 to TRBJ2-7; D perhaps matches TRBD2 (5 bases). From germline, CDR1 is LNHDA and CDR2 SQIVND (reference sequence). The length of the CDR3 is 15 residues. V was trimmed by 2 bases and J by 3 bases, leaving 14 bases between them. The CDR3 coding sequence is TGTGCCAGTAGTATACGGCTAGCCTTCGTCTACGAGCAGTACTTC. It encodes CASSIRLAFVYEQYF.

The J gene is TRBJ2-1, the V gene TRBV3-1 (or the pseudogene TRBV3-2); TRBD2 agrees at 16 bases. This CDR3 is 16 amino acids long. Trimming at V came to 4 bases and at J to 7 bases, leaving 4 bases not matched to a gene. Germline CDR1 LGHDT, CDR2 YNNKEL (reference sequence). CDR3 amino acids: CASSPLGLAGGNEQFF. The CDR3 DNA is TGTGCCAGCAGCCCCCTGGGACTAGCGGGAGGGAATGAGCAGTTCTTC.

This clone has just a few counts. The V gene is TRBV18, the J gene TRBJ2-3, with TRBD2 identical over 7 bases. The CDR3 is 18 residues long. J lost 2 bases, V lost 0 bases, and 11 bases had no gene match. Germline V gene lookup returns CDR1 KGHSH and CDR2 LQKENI. The CDR3 region has the DNA TGTGCCAGCTCACCACCAGAGCGACTAGCTGCTATCACAGATACGCAGTATTTT. Its translation: CASSPPERLAAITDTQYF.

The chain links TRBV6-5 to TRBJ2-7; D perhaps matches TRBD1 (5 bases). V was shortened by 0 bases and J by 6 bases, with 15 bases between the two germline ends. The CDR3 has 15 amino acids. Germline assignment: CDR1 MNHEY and CDR2 SVGAGI. The CDR3: CASSYSWQGLGEQYF. CDR3 nucleotides: TGTGCCAGCAGTTACTCTTGGCAGGGTCTGGGCGAGCAGTACTTC.

CDR3 residues: CASSVNGEANTEAFF. The CDR3 nucleotides are TGTGCCAGCAGCGTAAACGGGGAGGCGAACACTGAAGCTTTCTTT. The rearrangement uses TRBV9 and TRBJ1-1; D is undetermined. The CDR3 extends over 15 amino acids. Per germline, CDR1 SGDLS and CDR2 YYNGEE. The V end lost 1 base, the J end lost 1 base, and 11 bases lay between the germline ends.

The chain is built from TRBV7-9 and TRBJ1-1; tentative D call: TRBD1 (5 bases). Trimming took 4 bases from V and 3 from J, leaving 18 bases between them. The germline CDR1 and CDR2 sequences are SEHNR and FQNEAQ (reference sequence). This CDR3 comprises 16 residues. The CDR3 is CASSSDILLADTEAFF. Written as DNA, the CDR3 is TGTGCCAGCAGCTCGGACATCCTCCTTGCGGACACTGAAGCTTTCTTT.

The rearrangement joins TRBV15 to TRBJ1-2, with D maybe TRBD1 (5 bases). V was clipped by 0 bases and J by 8 bases, with 13 bases between them. CDR3 size: 14 residues. Germline-derived CDR1 and CDR2 are LNHNV and YYDKDF (reference sequence). CDR3 nucleotides: TGTGCCACCAGCAGAGATATAGGGGTCAGCGGCTACACCTTC. It translates to CATSRDIGVSGYTF.

The rearrangement joins TRBV19 to TRBJ1-2; 9 bases align to TRBD1. The CDR3 spans 15 residues. CDR1 and CDR2 from the germline V gene are LNHDA and SQIVND (reference sequence). J was trimmed by 4 bases and V by 1 base; bases with no gene match: 4. CDR3 sequence (DNA): TGTGCCAGTAGTATAGGACAGGGGGAAGGCTATGGCTACACCTTC. Translating gives CASSIGQGEGYGYTF.

The CDR3 nucleotides are TGTGCCAGCTCACCTGGGGCGCGGTACGAGCAGTACTTC. Translated: CASSPGARYEQYF. The chain employs TRBV18 and TRBJ2-7, with D possibly matching TRBD1 (5 bases). The CDR3 has 13 amino acids. CDR1 is KGHSH, CDR2 LQKENI, per germline. The V gene lost 3 bases and the J gene lost 4 bases, with 10 bases spanning the gap.

V usage is TRBV6-4 and J usage is TRBJ2-1, with TRBD2 matching over 11 bases. V gave up 2 bases and J gave up 6 bases; unmatched junction bases: 3. Germline V gene data show CDR1 as MRHNA and CDR2 as SNTAGT. The CDR3 is made up of 15 amino acids. This chain's CDR3 is CASSDGLAGGNEQFF. The CDR3 DNA sequence: TGTGCCAGCAGTGACGGGCTAGCGGGGGGCAATGAGCAGTTCTTC.

This clone was detected once. The V call is TRBV7-2, the J call TRBJ2-2, with 9 positions matching TRBD1. The trim removed 5 bases at V and 6 bases at J, leaving 4 bases unmatched. The CDR3 runs 14 residues. Germline V lookup: CDR1 SGHTA, CDR2 FQGNSA. The CDR3 reads CASSMTGGAGELFF. CDR3 nucleotide sequence: TGTGCCAGCAGCATGACAGGGGGAGCCGGGGAGCTGTTTTTT. The full variable domain, rest sourced from reference TRBV7-2 and TRBJ2-2, is GAGVSQSPSNKVTEKGKDVELRCDPISGHTALYWYRQSLGQGLEFLIYFQGNSAPDKSGLPSDRFSAERTGGSVSTLTIQRTQQEDSAVYLCASSMTGGAGELFFGEGSRLTVL.

V gene TRBV5-1 combines with J gene TRBJ2-4; a possible D gene is TRBD1 (6 bases). CDR3 length: 19 amino acids. The germline V gene encodes CDR1 SGHRS and CDR2 YFSETQ. The V end lost 1 base, the J end lost 0 bases, and 20 bases lay between the germline ends. CDR3 DNA: TGCGCCAGCAGCTTGACCCCCAGCGGCAGGGGTCAAGCCAAAAACATTCAGTACTTC. Translating gives CASSLTPSGRGQAKNIQYF.